The clone carrying this T cell receptor (beta chain) was observed a handful of times. What it recognizes is unknown. V was clipped by 5 bases and J by 1 base, with 17 bases between them. Per the germline V gene, CDR1 is SEHNR and CDR2 is FQNEAQ (reference sequence). This CDR3 has 17 amino acids. This specimen belongs to a study of regulatory T cells in long-lasting Graves disease. At the level of the study: Graves' patients (newly diagnosed) had been on antithyroid drugs under 3 months.

This sample's time point: newly diagnosed GD, antithyroid drugs for less than 3 months. RNA isolated from PBMCs was used to make the TCR library. Researchers made TCR beta libraries by using iRepertoire HTBI primers and running Arm-PCR on CDR3 regions. Using its own MiXCR run on the multiplex PCR reads, TCRdb lists one record per CDR3 protein. The sample yields almost 450,000 distinct CDR3 sequences, approximately 16% seen once. Study results and caveats: Gene preferences differed: TRBV28, TRBJ1-2, TRBJ2-5 in persistent cases.

The same data also went into a second study, on T cells in Graves' hyperthyroidism and ophthalmopathy. That paper adds: Most thyroid clonotypes that were expanded above 0.001 also turned up in blood.

The source material was peripheral blood mononuclear cells (PBMCs), sampled at new diagnosis, from a patient treated with antithyroid drugs. This receptor was identified in a young woman with Graves disease. J is TRBJ2-2 and V is TRBV7-9; D gene ambiguous. This CDR3 is CASSTSWLEKNTGELFF. CDR3 DNA sequence: TGTGCCAGCAGCACAAGTTGGCTAGAGAAGAACACCGGGGAGCTGTTTTTT.